The 14 T cell receptor beta chains below were found in one sample sequenced in a study of T cell repertoires in cytomegalovirus infection. These receptors have no known antigen. TCRdb re-called the reads through MiXCR, storing one row per CDR3 protein. The sample contains about 700,000 distinct CDR3 sequences, roughly 36% of which appear only once. The sample was cultured PBMCs, taken from culture after CMV antigen stimulation. The receptor set was obtained from a human donor in good health (CMV status not recorded). Some clones in this sample may be carry-over from other donors' samples.

J is TRBJ2-7 and V is TRBV12-3 or TRBV12-4, with D perhaps being TRBD1 or TRBD2 (5 bases each). V gave up 8 bases and J gave up 3 bases, with 11 bases separating them. The CDR3 consists of 12 residues. In DNA form, the CDR3 reads TGTGCCAGCCGATGGGGGAGCTACGAGCAGTACTTC. Translating gives CASRWGSYEQYF.

In its sample, this clonotype was seen a few times. The gene calls are TRBV7-2 and TRBJ2-7, with 9 bases lining up with TRBD2. V shed 5 bases and J 6 bases; nucleotides not matched to a gene: 11. CDR3 length: 15 residues. Per germline, CDR1 SGHTA and CDR2 FQGNSA. The chain's CDR3 is CASSPRAGGGVEQYF. CDR3 DNA: TGTGCCAGCAGCCCCCGAGCGGGAGGAGGTGTCGAGCAGTACTTC.

A word on this clonotype: A read error may explain this, as a much larger clone is one base away. The V and J genes are TRBV7-9 and TRBJ2-2; a possible D gene is TRBD1 (6 bases). CDR1 is SEHNR and CDR2 is FQNEAQ in the germline V gene (reference sequence). V was clipped by 10 bases and J by 2 bases, with 14 bases between them. This CDR3 comprises 14 residues. CDR3 nucleotides: TGTGCCACCTCCATGGGACAAAACACCGGGGAGCTGTTTTTT. This encodes CATSMGQNTGELFF.

There are a few counts of this clonotype. V usage is TRBV6-6 and J usage is TRBJ1-4; tentatively, D is TRBD1 (6 bases). The germline gives CDR1 MNHNY, CDR2 SVGAGI (reference sequence). Trimming took off 8 bases at V and 5 bases at J, with 15 bases between the two ends. The CDR3 is 14 amino acids. CDR3 nucleotide sequence: TGTGCCAGCGGAGAACAGGGCTCAAATGAAAAACTGTTTTTT. This codes for CASGEQGSNEKLFF.

The V and J genes are TRBV5-1 and TRBJ2-1, with D perhaps given as TRBD1 or TRBD2 (5 bases each). Germline CDR1 reads SGHRS; CDR2 reads YFSETQ. The length of the CDR3 is 15 residues. Trimming pared 0 bases from V and 8 bases from J, leaving 15 bases between. CDR3 DNA: TGCGCCAGCAGCTTGGAAAGGGTGGGGGTCGATGAGCAGTTCTTC. Its translation: CASSLERVGVDEQFF.

This clonotype was seen only a few times. The gene calls are TRBV12-3 or TRBV12-4 and TRBJ1-1; possibly TRBD1 for D (6 bases). With 4 bases removed from V and 4 bases from J, the gap between germline ends came to 10 bases. CDR3 length: 13 amino acids. CDR3 sequence reads: CASSYTGTTEAFF. The CDR3 nucleotides read TGTGCCAGCAGTTACACAGGGACCACTGAAGCTTTCTTT.

This clonotype was seen repeatedly, ten times or more. This chain's CDR3 is CASSFSGGSYGYTF. The CDR3 nucleotides are TGTGCCAGCAGCTTTTCTGGGGGCAGTTATGGCTACACCTTC. The rearrangement uses TRBV7-2 and TRBJ1-2; a possible D gene is TRBD1 (6 bases). V lost 3 bases and J lost 5, with 13 bases in between. CDR1 and CDR2 (germline): SGHTA, FQGNSA. CDR3 size: 14 residues.

This clonotype was counted between two and nine times. CDR3: CASSQDFRAAETQYF. The DNA of the CDR3 is TGCGCCAGCAGCCAAGATTTTAGGGCGGCGGAGACCCAGTACTTC. The chain has TRBV4-3 and TRBJ2-5; D unclear. Germline V gene lookup returns CDR1 LGHNA and CDR2 YSLEER. Trimming stripped 0 bases from V and 5 bases from J, with 13 bases between. The CDR3 totals 15 residues.

A few counts support this clonotype. This chain joins TRBV18 and TRBJ2-1; 8 bases match TRBD2. Germline trimming cut 2 bases from V and 11 bases from J; bases unmatched to any gene: 14. Germline assignment: CDR1 KGHSH and CDR2 LQKENI. The CDR3 runs 16 residues. The CDR3 DNA sequence: TGTGCCAGCTCACCAATGGCTGAACGGGGGGGTTTTCAGCAGTTCTTC. This codes for CASSPMAERGGFQQFF.

This chain uses TRBV7-6 with TRBJ1-4; 9 nucleotides align to TRBD1. Germline lookup yields CDR1 SGHVS and CDR2 FNYEAQ. This CDR3 is built from 13 residues. Unmatched junction bases numbered 1, after V lost 3 bases and J lost 8 bases. DNA for the CDR3: TGTGCCAGCAGCTTTACAGGGGGCGAAAAACTGTTTTTT. Translated: CASSFTGGEKLFF.

The chain recombines TRBV2 with TRBJ1-6; TRBD1 is a possible D gene (5 bases). Germline CDR1 is SNHLY and CDR2 is FYNNEI. V was trimmed by 4 bases and J by 10 bases, leaving 8 bases between them. The CDR3 contains 12 residues. The CDR3 DNA reads TGTGCCAGCAGTGCACAGGCCTCACCCCTCCACTTT. This sequence encodes CASSAQASPLHF.

The V gene is TRBV5-4, the J gene TRBJ2-3; D may be TRBD2 (6 bases). Looked up from germline, CDR1 is SGHNT and CDR2 is YYREEE (reference sequence). The V and J ends lost 4 bases and 5 bases respectively, with 17 bases between them. The CDR3 is 15 amino acids. This CDR3 is CASSPFSGDVDTQYF. The CDR3 DNA follows: TGTGCCAGCAGCCCTTTCTCGGGGGATGTAGATACGCAGTATTTT.

This chain links TRBV2 with TRBJ1-3, with 8 bases that match TRBD1. The CDR3 spans 13 residues. Per the germline V gene, CDR1 is SNHLY and CDR2 is FYNNEI. With V trimmed by 7 bases and J by 6 bases, 5 bases remained unmatched. Written as DNA, the CDR3 is TGTGCCAGCAAACGGACAGGGTTAAACACCATATATTTT. This codes for CASKRTGLNTIYF.

The chain uses TRBV4-2 and TRBJ2-4; 7 bases match TRBD2. Germline trimming cut 3 bases from V and 0 bases from J; bases unmatched to any gene: 8. This CDR3 contains 17 residues. Germline assignment: CDR1 LGHNA and CDR2 YNFKEQ. For the CDR3, the DNA is TGTGCCAGCAGCCAGGGAGGGATGGGATTAGCCAAAAACATTCAGTACTTC. Translating it yields CASSQGGMGLAKNIQYF.